The source of this T cell receptor (beta chain) is a study of T-cell reconstitution after alpha-beta-depleted transplantation in children. General study points: From newly produced T cells came most of the T-cell counts and diversity one year after transplant. The high TCRbeta diversity at day 60 in some patients came from surviving recipient T cells and thymic progenitors. Roughly two months post-transplant, alpha-beta T cells reportedly originated from several hundred graft clones that had expanded.

Unique molecular identifiers were used in preparing the TCRbeta library. Using its own MiXCR run on the PCR reads, TCRdb lists one record per CDR3 protein. The data contain 95,000 to 150,000 distinct CDR3 sequences, 20% to 25% of them seen just once; the ten biggest clones take up approximately 10%. As concerns this clonotype: The antigen remains unidentified.

Per germline, CDR1 SQVTM and CDR2 ANQGSEA. V was clipped by 7 bases and J by 4 bases, with 13 bases between them. The CDR3 is 12 residues long. The TCR comes from a male patient aged 2 to 10 who had a stem cell transplant for chronic granulomatous disease, so the T cells may come from the graft donor. The chain recombines TRBV29-1 with TRBJ1-2; D possibly corresponds to TRBD1 (5 bases). The starting material was PBMCs, mostly from graft donor cells, obtained 180 days after TCRalphabeta/CD19-depleted stem cell transplant. This CDR3 reads CSALGRLYGYTF. In DNA form, the CDR3 reads TGCAGCGCGCTGGGACGGCTCTATGGCTACACCTTC.